Listed below are T cell receptor beta chains from one sample, sequenced in a study of PD-L1 blockade in urothelial cancer. The table came from immunoSEQ multiplex PCR; TCRdb's copy has only in-frame clones and leaves some out. The sample consists of 65,000 to 85,000 clones, 91% of them appearing once. Here the sequenced sample was PBMCs, taken around atezolizumab (anti-PD-L1) treatment. All receptors derive from a woman aged 80 or older with urothelial cancer. CDR3s include the opening cysteine and the closing phenylalanine or tryptophan. A D gene is named only where the DNA matches it firmly. Clone size is shown for a subset of rows, as once, few, many or a class of expanded clone.

v_call	d_call	clone_size	j_call	cdr3_aa	cdr3_nt
TRBV6-1	TRBD1	NA	TRBJ2-5	CASSEDWDRGLETQYF	TGTGCCAGCAGTGAAGACTGGGACAGGGGGCTGGAGACCCAGTACTTC
TRBV29-1	TRBD2	NA	TRBJ2-5	CSVVRGGETQYF	TGCAGCGTTGTCCGGGGAGGGGAGACCCAGTACTTC
TRBV15	NA	NA	TRBJ2-7	CATSRDSPQIVNEQYF	TGTGCCACCAGCAGAGATAGCCCCCAGATAGTGAACGAGCAGTACTTC
TRBV5-1	TRBD1	NA	TRBJ1-2	CASSPGQGDYGYTF	TGCGCCAGCAGCCCCGGACAGGGGGACTATGGCTACACCTTC
TRBV19	TRBD2	NA	TRBJ2-2	CASSMSLAGGELFF	TGTGCCAGTAGTATGTCACTAGCGGGCGGGGAGCTGTTTTTT
TRBV28	TRBD1	NA	TRBJ2-3	CASRTGGSADTQYF	TGTGCCAGCAGAACAGGGGGCAGCGCAGATACGCAGTATTTT
TRBV28	TRBD1	NA	TRBJ1-1	CASRLDRVVAEAFF	TGTGCCAGCAGACTGGACAGGGTTGTGGCTGAAGCTTTCTTT
TRBV6-6	NA	NA	TRBJ1-1	CASGQSSTEAFF	TGTGCTTCTGGACAGAGTAGCACTGAAGCTTTCTTT
TRBV5-8	TRBD1	once	TRBJ2-2	CASSWDRGRSGELFF	TGTGCCAGCAGCTGGGACAGGGGGCGGTCCGGGGAGCTGTTTTTT
TRBV2	NA	NA	TRBJ1-2	CASSEASGGKGYTF	TGTGCCAGCAGTGAAGCGTCGGGAGGGAAGGGCTACACCTTC
TRBV15	TRBD1	NA	TRBJ2-1	CATSRAGTGGNEQFF	TGTGCCACCAGCAGAGCCGGGACAGGGGGCAATGAGCAGTTCTTC
TRBV19	NA	NA	TRBJ1-5	CASSMSNQPQHF	TGTGCCAGTAGTATGAGTAATCAGCCCCAGCATTTT
TRBV10-2	TRBD1	NA	TRBJ2-7	CASWTGGYEQYF	TGCGCCAGTTGGACAGGGGGCTACGAGCAGTACTTC
TRBV7-9	TRBD2	NA	TRBJ2-7	CASSLPSGSSEQYF	TGTGCCAGCAGCTTACCCAGCGGGAGCAGCGAGCAGTACTTC
TRBV18	NA	NA	TRBJ2-7	CASSSGGSEQYF	TGTGCCAGCTCATCAGGGGGGAGCGAGCAGTACTTC
TRBV11-2	NA	NA	TRBJ2-7	CASSLDRVASEQYF	TGTGCCAGCAGCTTAGACAGGGTTGCAAGCGAGCAGTACTTC
TRBV5-5	TRBD1	NA	TRBJ1-1	CASTITMTGWTTNTEAFF	TGTGCCAGCACCATAACTATGACAGGGTGGACCACGAACACTGAAGCTTTCTTT